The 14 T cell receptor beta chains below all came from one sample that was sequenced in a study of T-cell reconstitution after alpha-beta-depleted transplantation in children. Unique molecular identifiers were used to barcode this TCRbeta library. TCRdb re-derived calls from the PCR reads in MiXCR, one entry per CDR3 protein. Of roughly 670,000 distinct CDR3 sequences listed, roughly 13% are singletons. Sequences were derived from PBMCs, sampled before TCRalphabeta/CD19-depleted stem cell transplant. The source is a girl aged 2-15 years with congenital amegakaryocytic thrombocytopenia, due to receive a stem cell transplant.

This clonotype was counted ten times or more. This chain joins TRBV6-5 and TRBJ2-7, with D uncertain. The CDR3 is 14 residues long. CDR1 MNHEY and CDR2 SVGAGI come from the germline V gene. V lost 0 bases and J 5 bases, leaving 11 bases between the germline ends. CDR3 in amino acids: CASSYSTSLNEQYF. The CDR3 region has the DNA TGTGCCAGCAGTTACTCGACCAGTCTGAACGAGCAGTACTTC.

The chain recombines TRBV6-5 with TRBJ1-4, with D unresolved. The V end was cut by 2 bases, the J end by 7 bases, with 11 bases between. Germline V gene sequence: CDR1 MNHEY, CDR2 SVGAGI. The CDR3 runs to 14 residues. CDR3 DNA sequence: TGTGCCAGCAGTTACAACGGGTGGGTTGAAAAACTGTTTTTT. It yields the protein CASSYNGWVEKLFF.

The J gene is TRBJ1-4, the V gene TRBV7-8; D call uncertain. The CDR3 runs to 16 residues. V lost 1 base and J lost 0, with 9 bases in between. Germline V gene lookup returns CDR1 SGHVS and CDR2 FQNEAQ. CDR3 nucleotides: TGTGCCAGCAGCTTAGACGAGACTGCAACTAATGAAAAACTGTTTTTT. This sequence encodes CASSLDETATNEKLFF.

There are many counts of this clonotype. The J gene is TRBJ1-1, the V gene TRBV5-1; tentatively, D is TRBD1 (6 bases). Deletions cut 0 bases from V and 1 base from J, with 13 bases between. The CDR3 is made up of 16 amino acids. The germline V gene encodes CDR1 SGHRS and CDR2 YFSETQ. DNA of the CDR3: TGCGCCAGCAGCTTGGTTCGGGGGCTAGAGAACACTGAAGCTTTCTTT. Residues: CASSLVRGLENTEAFF.

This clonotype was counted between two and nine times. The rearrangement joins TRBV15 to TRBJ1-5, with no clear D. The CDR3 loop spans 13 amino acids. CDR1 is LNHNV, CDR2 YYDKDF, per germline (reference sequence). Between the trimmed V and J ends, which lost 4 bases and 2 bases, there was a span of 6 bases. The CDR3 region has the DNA TGTGCCACCAGCATGGGTCGCAATCAGCCCCAGCATTTT. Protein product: CATSMGRNQPQHF.

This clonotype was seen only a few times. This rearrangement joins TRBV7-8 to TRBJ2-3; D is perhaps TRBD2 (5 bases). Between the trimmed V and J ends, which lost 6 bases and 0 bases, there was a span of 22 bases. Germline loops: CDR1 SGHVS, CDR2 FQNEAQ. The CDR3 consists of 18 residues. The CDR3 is CASSSFLRAWTSTDTQYF. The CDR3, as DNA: TGTGCCAGCAGTTCGTTTTTGAGGGCCTGGACTAGCACAGATACGCAGTATTTT.

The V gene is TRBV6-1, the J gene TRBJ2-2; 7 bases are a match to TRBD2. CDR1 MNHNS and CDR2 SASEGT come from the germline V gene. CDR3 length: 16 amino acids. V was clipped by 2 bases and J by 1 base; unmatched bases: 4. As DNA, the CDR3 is TGTGCCAGCAGTGAAACTAGCGCTCAGAACACCGGGGAGCTGTTTTTT. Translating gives CASSETSAQNTGELFF.

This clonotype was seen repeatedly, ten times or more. Here the CDR3 reads CSVRLGGNTEAFF. CDR3 bases: TGCAGCGTCAGATTGGGGGGGAACACTGAAGCTTTCTTT. V is TRBV29-1 and J is TRBJ1-1; TRBD1 is a possible D gene (5 bases). V was shortened by 6 bases and J by 1 base, with 12 bases between the two germline ends. Germline lookup yields CDR1 SQVTM and CDR2 ANQGSEA. This CDR3 comprises 13 residues.

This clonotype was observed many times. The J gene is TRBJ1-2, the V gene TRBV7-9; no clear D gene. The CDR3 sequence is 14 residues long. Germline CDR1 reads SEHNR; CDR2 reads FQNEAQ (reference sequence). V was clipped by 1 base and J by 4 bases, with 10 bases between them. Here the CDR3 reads CASSLGNGVYGYTF. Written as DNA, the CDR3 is TGTGCCAGCAGCTTAGGGAACGGGGTCTATGGCTACACCTTC.

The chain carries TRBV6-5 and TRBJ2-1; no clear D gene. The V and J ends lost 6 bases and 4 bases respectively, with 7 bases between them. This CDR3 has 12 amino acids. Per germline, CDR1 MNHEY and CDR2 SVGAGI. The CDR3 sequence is CASRTGYNEQFF. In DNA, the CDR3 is TGTGCCAGCAGGACTGGGTACAATGAGCAGTTCTTC.

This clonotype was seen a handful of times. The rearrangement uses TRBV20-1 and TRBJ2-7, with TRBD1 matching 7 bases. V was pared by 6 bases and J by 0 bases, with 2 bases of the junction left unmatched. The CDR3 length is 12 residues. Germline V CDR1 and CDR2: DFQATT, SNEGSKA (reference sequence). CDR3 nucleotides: TGCAGTGCCTGGACAGGCTCCTACGAGCAGTACTTC. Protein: CSAWTGSYEQYF.

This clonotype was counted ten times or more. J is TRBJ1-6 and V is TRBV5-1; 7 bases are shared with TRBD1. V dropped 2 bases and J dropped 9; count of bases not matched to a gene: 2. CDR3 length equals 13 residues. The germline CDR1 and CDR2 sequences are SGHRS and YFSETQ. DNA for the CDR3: TGCGCCAGCAGCTTAACAGGGGCTTCACCCCTCCACTTT. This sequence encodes CASSLTGASPLHF.

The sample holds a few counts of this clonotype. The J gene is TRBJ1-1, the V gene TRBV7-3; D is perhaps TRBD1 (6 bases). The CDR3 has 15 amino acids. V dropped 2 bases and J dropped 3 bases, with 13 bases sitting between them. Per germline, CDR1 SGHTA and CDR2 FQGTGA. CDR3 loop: CASSLGGGPYTEAFF. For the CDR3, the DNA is TGTGCCAGCAGCTTAGGTGGGGGGCCGTACACTGAAGCTTTCTTT.

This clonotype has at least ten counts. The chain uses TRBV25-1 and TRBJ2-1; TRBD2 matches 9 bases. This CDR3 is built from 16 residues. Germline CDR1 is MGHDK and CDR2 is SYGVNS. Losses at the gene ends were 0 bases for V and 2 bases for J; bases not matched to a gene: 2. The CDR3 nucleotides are TGTGCCAGCAGTGAATATATAGCGGGAGCCTACAATGAGCAGTTCTTC. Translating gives CASSEYIAGAYNEQFF.